Only a few counts were recorded for the clone carrying this T cell receptor (beta chain). No antigen is known for it. This entry is derived from a study of beta chain features in type 1 diabetes. Study-wide results and limits: A cDNA-based sequencing approach could over-represent cells with high TCR expression. The study found moderately but significantly shorter TCRB CDR3s in all four CD4+ subsets of Type 1 diabetes patients.

Between the trimmed V and J ends, which lost 4 bases and 0 bases, there was a span of 10 bases. The CDR3 has 15 amino acids. Germline values: CDR1 KGHSH, CDR2 LQKENI. Since all of the isolated RNA was reverse transcribed, expressed TCRB transcripts were what got sequenced. TCRdb's copy holds only in-frame clones and misses some; the assay was immunoSEQ multiplex PCR. The sample comprises almost 350,000 clones, over 7% of which are singletons, and roughly 0.99% rests with the top ten. Using CD45RO/CCR7/CD25/CD127/CD95/CD27, CD4+ naive, central memory, regulatory and stem cell-like memory cells were sorted.

The source is a man between 25 and 39 years old with type 1 diabetes. Sequencing was done on a sample of central memory CD4+ T cells from blood. This rearrangement joins TRBV18 to TRBJ2-1; D possibly corresponds to TRBD1 (6 bases). The CDR3 sequence: CASSRQAFSYNEQFF. The CDR3 nucleotides are TGTGCCAGCTCACGACAGGCCTTCTCCTACAATGAGCAGTTCTTC.